The 14 T cell receptor beta chains reported below all come from one sample, sequenced in a study of blood T cell repertoires in COVID-19. Sequenced by immunoSEQ multiplex PCR; TCRdb stores in-frame clones only, minus some. The sample lists about 300,000 clones; over 75% were seen once. The source material was PBMCs or T cells enriched from blood (not recorded which). The receptor source for this set is a man aged 25 to 40 who had recovered from COVID-19.

This clone was seen a single time. The rearrangement uses TRBV7-2 and TRBJ2-5; TRBD2 aligns across 9 bases. Losses at the gene ends were 1 base for V and 7 bases for J; bases not matched to a gene: 10. The CDR3 covers 16 residues. The germline V gene has CDR1 SGHTA and CDR2 FQGNSA. CDR3 sequence: CASSLVAGGGPGTQYF. Written as DNA, the CDR3 is TGTGCCAGCAGCTTAGTGGCGGGAGGGGGCCCGGGGACCCAGTACTTC.

This clone turned up a few times. The rearrangement links TRBV5-6 to TRBJ2-2; maybe TRBD1 (6 bases). V was shortened by 2 bases and J by 2 bases, with 13 bases between the two germline ends. This CDR3 comprises 16 residues. The V gene's germline CDR1 is SGHDT and CDR2 YYEEEE. Here the CDR3 reads CASSFIGQLNTGELFF. The CDR3 DNA reads TGTGCCAGCAGCTTTATCGGACAGTTAAACACCGGGGAGCTGTTTTTT.

This CDR3 is CASSQGSTAYGYTF. The CDR3 DNA reads as TGTGCCAGCAGCCAAGGTAGTACAGCCTATGGCTACACCTTC. The V call is TRBV3-1 (or the pseudogene TRBV3-2), the J call TRBJ1-2; D is undetermined. The CDR3 contains 14 residues. The V and J ends lost 1 base and 4 bases respectively, with 10 bases between them. Germline V lookup: CDR1 LGHDT, CDR2 YNNKEL (reference sequence).

The chain combines TRBV2 with TRBJ2-6; tentatively, D is TRBD1 (5 bases). V was cut by 6 bases and J by 0 bases, with 9 bases left in between. Germline CDR1 is SNHLY and CDR2 is FYNNEI. This CDR3 is built from 15 residues. CDR3 bases: TGTGCCAGCAGGCAGGGCCTCTCTGGGGCCAACGTCCTGACTTTC. It yields the protein CASRQGLSGANVLTF.

The CDR3 here is CASSRDGQGNQPQHF. The CDR3 DNA follows: TGTGCCAGCAGTCGAGATGGACAGGGCAATCAGCCCCAGCATTTT. The chain combines TRBV27 with TRBJ1-5; 7 positions match TRBD1. The CDR3 runs 15 residues. V lost 5 bases, J lost 2 bases, and 6 bases stayed unmatched. Per the germline V gene, CDR1 is MNHEY and CDR2 is SMNVEV (reference sequence).

J is TRBJ2-1 and V is TRBV27, with 8 bases identical to TRBD1. The germline CDR1 and CDR2 sequences are MNHEY and SMNVEV (reference sequence). J was trimmed by 7 bases and V by 4 bases; bases with no gene match: 21. The CDR3 consists of 19 residues. This chain's CDR3 is CASSSPQPMTGARRNEQFF. The CDR3 DNA sequence: TGTGCCAGCAGTTCTCCGCAACCGATGACAGGGGCTCGGAGGAATGAGCAGTTCTTC.

The chain has TRBV20-1 and TRBJ2-7, with D possibly TRBD2 on 5 matching bases. The CDR3 sequence is 12 residues long. V lost 3 bases to trimming and J lost 2 bases, with 8 bases between them. Germline V CDR1 and CDR2: DFQATT, SNEGSKA (reference sequence). This CDR3 is CSASLRAYEQYF. The DNA for the CDR3 is TGCAGTGCTAGTCTGCGGGCCTACGAGCAGTACTTC.

In this sample, this clone turned up once. V is TRBV7-9 and J is TRBJ1-6, with 9 bases identical to TRBD1. CDR3 size: 18 residues. Trimming cost V 5 bases and J 0 bases; bases outside gene matches: 8. Germline values: CDR1 SEHNR, CDR2 FQNEAQ (reference sequence). CDR3 sequence (DNA): TGTGCCAGCAGCCGATCGACAGGGGGGAGCTCCTATAATTCACCCCTCCACTTT. This encodes CASSRSTGGSSYNSPLHF.

The chain has TRBV6-1 and TRBJ2-7; TRBD2 might be the D (5 bases). Trimming shortened V by 2 bases and J by 6 bases, and 11 bases separated the two germline ends. In germline, CDR1 is MNHNS, CDR2 SASEGT. The length of the CDR3 is 13 residues. Here the CDR3 DNA reads TGTGCCAGCAGTGAACCCACCGGGGTCGAGCAGTACTTC. Translated: CASSEPTGVEQYF.

The chain joins TRBV6-5 to TRBJ1-1; tentative D call: TRBD1 (5 bases). V was clipped by 7 bases and J by 6 bases, with 15 bases between them. Germline V CDR1 and CDR2: MNHEY, SVGAGI. This CDR3 is built from 13 residues. In DNA form, the CDR3 reads TGTGCCAGCACCCGAGCGGGAGGGGCTGAAGCTTTCTTT. Translated: CASTRAGGAEAFF.

The genes are TRBV30 and TRBJ1-1; D call uncertain. Germline CDR1 is GTSNPN and CDR2 is SVGIG (reference sequence). V was shortened by 1 base and J by 8 bases, with 11 bases between the two germline ends. The CDR3 is made up of 12 amino acids. The CDR3 reads CAWSDLGKEAFF. DNA of the CDR3: TGTGCCTGGAGTGACCTCGGGAAAGAAGCTTTCTTT.

This chain uses TRBV12-3 or TRBV12-4 with TRBJ1-6; D remains ambiguous. V gave up 6 bases and J gave up 14 bases, with 17 bases separating them. The CDR3 has 13 residues. The chain's CDR3 is CASSFSLRGSLHF. CDR3 bases: TGTGCCAGCAGCTTTTCCCTTAGAGGATCCCTCCACTTT.

The chain is built from TRBV10-3 and TRBJ1-4; possibly TRBD1 for D (6 bases). Germline assignment: CDR1 ENHRY and CDR2 SYGVKD. The CDR3 consists of 13 residues. The V gene lost 8 bases and the J gene lost 8 bases, with 15 bases spanning the gap. The CDR3: CAILRTAEEKLFF. CDR3 DNA: TGTGCCATCCTCCGGACAGCGGAGGAAAAACTGTTTTTT.

V and J are TRBV19 and TRBJ1-2, with unresolved D. V lost 2 bases, J lost 3 bases, and 7 bases lay in between. The CDR3 is 13 amino acids. Per the germline V gene, CDR1 is LNHDA and CDR2 is SQIVND (reference sequence). The CDR3 nucleotides are TGTGCCAGTAGTATAAAACAGCACTATGGCTACACCTTC. Amino acids: CASSIKQHYGYTF. The variable domain in full, with the rest retrieved from reference TRBV19 and TRBJ1-2, is DGGITQSPKYLFRKEGQNVTLSCEQNLNHDAMYWYRQDPGQGLRLIYYSQIVNDFQKGDIAEGYSVSREKKESFPLTVTSAQKNPTAFYLCASSIKQHYGYTFGSGTRLTVV.